Below, 23 T cell receptor beta chains from the same sample are listed, as sequenced in a study of T-cell memory formation after mild COVID-19. TCRdb passed the 5' RACE reads through MiXCR, listing each CDR3 protein once. The sample includes around 60,000 distinct CDR3 sequences, over 7.5% of them seen just once. Sequenced: PBMCs or a T cell subset sorted from them (not recorded which). The receptors here all came from a man younger than 30 who had mild COVID-19 (a few samples of this study predate the infection). Cell type and time point are not known.

The chain links TRBV20-1 to TRBJ2-5, with D tentatively TRBD1 or TRBD2 (6 bases each). CDR1 DFQATT and CDR2 SNEGSKA come from the germline V gene (reference sequence). Trimming removed 6 bases at V and 4 bases at J, with 15 bases between. There are 13 residues in the CDR3. The CDR3 DNA reads TGCAGTGCAGGAAGGGGGGCCCCAGAGACCCAGTACTTC. It is translated as CSAGRGAPETQYF.

The V gene is TRBV4-2, the J gene TRBJ2-2, with 8 bases identical to TRBD2. With 2 bases clipped from V and 3 bases from J, the junction kept 8 bases outside the gene matches. There are 17 residues in the CDR3. Germline V gene sequence: CDR1 LGHNA, CDR2 YNFKEQ. The CDR3 loop reads CASSQPGTSRDTGELFF. The CDR3 DNA sequence: TGTGCCAGCAGCCAACCCGGGACTAGTCGGGACACCGGGGAGCTGTTTTTT.

The chain recombines TRBV5-1 with TRBJ1-1; D is possibly TRBD1 (5 bases). The CDR3 has 14 amino acids. The V end lost 7 bases, the J end lost 2 bases, and 15 bases lay between the germline ends. The germline gives CDR1 SGHRS, CDR2 YFSETQ. This chain's CDR3 is CASGRGNSNTEAFF. CDR3 nucleotides: TGCGCCAGCGGCCGGGGCAATAGTAACACTGAAGCTTTCTTT.

The sample holds a few counts of this clonotype. V is TRBV4-3 and J is TRBJ2-1, with D perhaps TRBD2 (5 bases). The CDR3 extends over 16 amino acids. Germline CDR1 reads LGHNA; CDR2 reads YSLEER. V was pared by 1 base and J by 0 bases, with 10 bases between. The CDR3 nucleotides are TGCGCCAGCAGCCAAGCGCGAGGGAGCTCCTACAATGAGCAGTTCTTC. Translation: CASSQARGSSYNEQFF.

The V gene is TRBV11-1, the J gene TRBJ2-7; maybe TRBD2 (5 bases). V was cut by 3 bases and J by 0 bases, with 9 bases left in between. Germline CDR1 SGHAT, CDR2 FQDESV (reference sequence). The CDR3 totals 14 residues. The CDR3 DNA reads TGTGCCAGCAGCTTGGTCGGGGACTCCTACGAGCAGTACTTC. Translation gives CASSLVGDSYEQYF.

This clonotype was recorded a few times. CDR3 nucleotides: TGTGCCAGCTCAACTAGGGCTACAGGGGGATACGAGCAGTACTTC. Translating it yields CASSTRATGGYEQYF. The V call is TRBV18, the J call TRBJ2-7; 8 bases map to TRBD1. Germline V gene data show CDR1 as KGHSH and CDR2 as LQKENI. The trim removed 5 bases at V and 4 bases at J, leaving 10 bases unmatched. The CDR3 consists of 15 residues.

This clonotype was recorded many times. This chain joins TRBV12-3 or TRBV12-4 and TRBJ2-5; D gene uncertain. The CDR3 contains 13 residues. V lost 7 bases and J 0 bases, leaving 9 bases between the germline ends. CDR3 loop: CASTRQNQETQYF. For the CDR3, the DNA is TGTGCCAGCACCCGGCAGAACCAAGAGACCCAGTACTTC.

V gene TRBV14 combines with J gene TRBJ2-3; 12 bases map to TRBD2. This CDR3 has 17 residues. Losses at the gene ends were 2 bases for V and 2 bases for J; bases not matched to a gene: 5. From germline, CDR1 is SGHDN and CDR2 FVKESK. The CDR3 protein is CASSQIRTSGATDTQYF. CDR3 nucleotides: TGTGCCAGCAGCCAAATCCGGACTAGCGGGGCCACAGATACGCAGTATTTT.

This clonotype was counted a few times. The V call is TRBV4-2, the J call TRBJ2-5, with D unresolved. The V gene's germline CDR1 is LGHNA and CDR2 YNFKEQ. This CDR3 region has 11 residues. V was trimmed by 1 base and J by 5 bases, leaving 2 bases between them. The CDR3 sequence is CASSQAETQYF. CDR3 coding DNA: TGTGCCAGCAGCCAAGCGGAGACCCAGTACTTC.

This clonotype showed up just a few times. The chain carries TRBV4-2 and TRBJ2-5; 7 bases agree with TRBD2. The CDR3 length is 15 residues. Germline V lookup: CDR1 LGHNA, CDR2 YNFKEQ. Unmatched junction bases numbered 2, after V lost 1 base and J lost 0 bases. The CDR3: CASSQGGTNQETQYF. CDR3 DNA sequence: TGTGCCAGCAGCCAAGGGGGGACTAACCAAGAGACCCAGTACTTC.

This clonotype came up a few times. V gene TRBV20-1 combines with J gene TRBJ2-5, with 10 bases that match TRBD2. In germline, CDR1 is DFQATT, CDR2 SNEGSKA (reference sequence). The ends lost 7 bases at V and 0 bases at J; junction bases unmatched: 5. The CDR3 sequence is 14 residues long. The CDR3 nucleotides read TGCAGTGAAACTAGCGGGGCCAACCAAGAGACCCAGTACTTC. Amino acid sequence: CSETSGANQETQYF.

The chain combines TRBV10-3 with TRBJ2-5; 7 bases agree with TRBD1. The J segment lost 5 bases and the V segment lost 10 bases, leaving 16 bases of the junction unmatched. This CDR3 has 15 amino acids. Germline lookup yields CDR1 ENHRY and CDR2 SYGVKD. CDR3 sequence reads: CATRRKGAQEETQYF. The DNA for the CDR3 is TGTGCCACCCGGCGAAAGGGGGCTCAGGAGGAGACCCAGTACTTC.

This clonotype was counted a few times. This chain connects TRBV5-1 to TRBJ2-7; maybe TRBD1 (6 bases). CDR3 length equals 14 residues. Germline V gene data show CDR1 as SGHRS and CDR2 as YFSETQ. The V end was cut by 1 base, the J end by 5 bases, with 13 bases between. CDR3: CASSLQGLFHEQYF. The CDR3 bases are TGCGCCAGCAGCTTGCAGGGGCTTTTCCACGAGCAGTACTTC.

Only a few counts were recorded for this clonotype. This rearrangement joins TRBV4-3 to TRBJ2-3; D uncertain. Trimming cost V 0 bases and J 8 bases, with 12 bases left between them. The CDR3 spans 14 residues. Germline V gene lookup returns CDR1 LGHNA and CDR2 YSLEER. DNA of the CDR3: TGCGCCAGCAGCCAAGATTTGGTAAAGGGTACGCAGTATTTT. This encodes CASSQDLVKGTQYF.

Only a few counts were recorded for this clonotype. The V gene is TRBV5-5, the J gene TRBJ2-5, with D possibly called TRBD1 or TRBD2 (5 bases each). V was clipped by 4 bases and J by 2 bases, with 12 bases between them. The CDR3 loop spans 14 amino acids. Germline V gene data show CDR1 as SGHKS and CDR2 as YYEKEE (reference sequence). CDR3: CASSQGPMQETQYF. DNA for the CDR3: TGTGCCAGCAGCCAGGGACCGATGCAAGAGACCCAGTACTTC.

Ten or more counts support this clonotype. The J gene is TRBJ2-1, the V gene TRBV28; D is unclear. The V gene lost 5 bases and the J gene lost 9 bases, with 11 bases spanning the gap. This CDR3 is built from 12 residues. Germline lookup yields CDR1 MDHEN and CDR2 SYDVKM. CDR3 in DNA: TGTGCCAGCAGTACACCAGGACGTGAGCAGTTCTTC. It codes for CASSTPGREQFF.

This chain connects TRBV3-1 to TRBJ2-2; D is unresolved. The CDR3 contains 13 residues. Trimming removed 5 bases from V and 3 bases from J, with 7 bases in between. From germline, CDR1 is LGHDT and CDR2 YNNKEL (reference sequence). DNA of the CDR3: TGTGCCAGCAGCGAAACCGACACCGGGGAGCTGTTTTTT. Translated, it gives CASSETDTGELFF.

The V call is TRBV9, the J call TRBJ2-3, with 12 bases identical to TRBD2. Germline lookup yields CDR1 SGDLS and CDR2 YYNGEE. The CDR3 extends over 17 amino acids. Trimming took 2 bases from V and 3 from J; bases not matched to a gene: 7. The CDR3 bases are TGTGCCAGCAGCGTTGGAACTAGCGGGGGGAGGACAGATACGCAGTATTTT. Its translation: CASSVGTSGGRTDTQYF.

The V gene is TRBV7-7, the J gene TRBJ2-5, with TRBD2 as a possible D gene (6 bases). V was shortened by 5 bases and J by 5 bases, with 12 bases between the two germline ends. The CDR3 covers 13 residues. Germline CDR1 is SSHAT and CDR2 is FNYEAQ (reference sequence). The chain's CDR3 is CASSAYTSETQYF. In DNA form, the CDR3 reads TGTGCCAGCAGCGCTTACACTAGCGAGACCCAGTACTTC.

This clonotype was counted only a few times. The V gene is TRBV5-1, the J gene TRBJ2-2; 9 bases align to TRBD2. J gave up 2 bases and V 4 bases, and 6 bases lay outside the gene matches. The length of the CDR3 is 16 residues. The germline V gene encodes CDR1 SGHRS and CDR2 YFSETQ. The CDR3 protein is CASSRGGGFNTGELFF. The DNA for the CDR3 is TGCGCCAGCAGCCGCGGGGGGGGATTCAACACCGGGGAGCTGTTTTTT.

This clonotype was detected a few times. The V and J genes are TRBV12-3 or TRBV12-4 and TRBJ2-3, with 7 bases lining up with TRBD1. There are 14 residues in the CDR3. The V segment lost 8 bases and the J segment 1 base; nucleotides outside the gene matches: 6. CDR3 nucleotide sequence: TGTGCCAGCGCCTGGGACAGAGGCACAGATACGCAGTATTTT. Amino acids: CASAWDRGTDTQYF.

This clonotype was recorded a few times. J is TRBJ2-1 and V is TRBV5-1; maybe TRBD2 (6 bases). This CDR3 has 13 residues. The germline gives CDR1 SGHRS, CDR2 YFSETQ. V gave up 2 bases and J gave up 5 bases, with 8 bases separating them. The CDR3: CASSFGGDNEQFF. The CDR3 DNA is TGCGCCAGCAGCTTTGGCGGGGACAATGAGCAGTTCTTC.

This chain uses TRBV20-1 with TRBJ1-1; 7 bases map to TRBD1. This CDR3 comprises 15 residues. Looked up from germline, CDR1 is DFQATT and CDR2 is SNEGSKA (reference sequence). The V segment lost 3 bases and the J segment 0 bases; nucleotides outside the gene matches: 7. CDR3 nucleotide sequence: TGCAGTGCTAGCGGGGGGGGACAGATGAACACTGAAGCTTTCTTT. This codes for CSASGGGQMNTEAFF.